Listed below are T cell receptor beta chains from one sample, sequenced in a study of blood T cell repertoires in COVID-19. Clones were read by immunoSEQ multiplex PCR, and TCRdb kept only the in-frame ones, dropping some. Among a few hundred thousand clones listed, approximately 80% were seen once. Sample: PBMCs or T cells enriched from blood (not recorded which). These receptors were obtained from a woman in her forties with acute COVID-19. Each CDR3 is given with its conserved first and last residue. A D gene is named only where the DNA matches it firmly. For some rows the clone size is stated as once, few or many, or as a class when expanded; others skip it.

TRBJ1-3	.	14	.	TRBV29-1	CSVEVTARRNTIYF	TGCAGCGTTGAAGTAACAGCAAGGCGAAACACCATATATTTT
TRBJ2-1	.	16	TRBD2	TRBV6-2/TRBV6-3	CASSSAGTRGDNEQFF	TGTGCCAGCAGTTCCGCCGGGACTAGAGGCGACAATGAGCAGTTCTTC
TRBJ2-2	few	10	.	TRBV21-1	CATRPGELFF	TGTGCCACCCGTCCCGGGGAGCTGTTTTTT
TRBJ1-1	.	16	.	TRBV6-1	CASSEVRTRPMPEAFF	TGTGCCAGCAGTGAGGTTAGGACTCGCCCTATGCCTGAAGCTTTCTTT
TRBJ1-2	.	15	TRBD1	TRBV28	CASSSPGPGGEGYTF	TGTGCCAGCAGTTCCCCCGGGCCAGGGGGCGAGGGCTACACCTTC
TRBJ1-2	.	14	.	TRBV5-5	CASSFDRSNYGYTF	TGTGCCAGCAGCTTCGACAGGAGTAACTATGGCTACACCTTC
TRBJ2-1	.	14	.	TRBV10-1	CASSESYQRNEQFF	TGCGCCAGCAGTGAGTCCTACCAGCGGAATGAGCAGTTCTTC
TRBJ2-7	.	15	.	TRBV5-6	CASSLARSHFYEQYF	TGTGCCAGCAGCTTGGCCCGTTCTCACTTTTACGAGCAGTACTTC
TRBJ2-5	few	13	TRBD1	TRBV28	CASSTQGPETQYF	TGTGCCAGCAGTACACAGGGGCCGGAGACCCAGTACTTC
TRBJ2-7	.	15	TRBD2	TRBV28	CASSLYSGGVYEQYF	TGTGCCAGCAGTTTGTATAGCGGGGGGGTCTACGAGCAGTACTTC
TRBJ1-5	.	14	.	TRBV18	CASSNRIGNQPQHF	TGTGCCAGCTCAAACAGGATCGGCAATCAGCCCCAGCATTTT
TRBJ2-3	few	15	.	TRBV27	CASSLDTLEGDTQYF	TGTGCCAGCAGTTTAGACACTCTGGAGGGGGATACGCAGTATTTT
TRBJ2-3	.	15	TRBD2	TRBV5-4	CASSLTSGETDTQYF	TGTGCCAGCAGCCTTACTAGCGGGGAGACAGATACGCAGTATTTT
TRBJ1-2	.	12	.	TRBV21-1	CASSKGRDGYTF	TGTGCCAGCAGCAAAGGTCGGGATGGCTACACCTTC
TRBJ2-1	.	16	.	TRBV6-4	CASSDSIRLGGNEQFF	TGTGCCAGCAGTGACTCGATCAGGCTGGGGGGCAATGAGCAGTTCTTC
TRBJ2-2	once	17	TRBD2	TRBV29-1	CSVERGLAGSNTGELFF	TGCAGCGTTGAAAGGGGACTAGCGGGGTCGAACACCGGGGAGCTGTTTTTT
TRBJ1-3	.	17	.	TRBV28	CASSLGFPSRAGNTIYF	TGTGCCAGCAGTTTAGGGTTCCCGTCGAGGGCTGGAAACACCATATATTTT
TRBJ2-7	.	14	TRBD2	TRBV16	CASSQGGRGYEQYF	TGTGCCAGCAGCCAAGGCGGGAGAGGGTACGAGCAGTACTTC
TRBJ1-6	.	16	TRBD1	TRBV7-2	CASSLRPTGRDSPLHF	TGTGCCAGCAGCTTAAGGCCGACAGGGAGAGATTCACCCCTCCACTTT
TRBJ1-5	.	14	TRBD1	TRBV6-1	CASSEGDREEPQHF	TGTGCCAGCAGTGAGGGAGACAGGGAGGAGCCCCAGCATTTT
TRBJ1-1	.	13	.	TRBV30	CAWSVTRNTEAFF	TGTGCCTGGAGTGTAACACGGAACACTGAAGCTTTCTTT
TRBJ1-3	.	14	.	TRBV7-9	CASSLVDGGNTIYF	TGTGCCAGCAGCTTAGTAGACGGGGGAAACACCATATATTTT
TRBJ2-1	.	16	TRBD2	TRBV7-7	CASSLSIGGRGNEQFF	TGTGCTAGCAGCTTAAGTATCGGCGGGAGAGGGAATGAGCAGTTCTTC
TRBJ1-1	.	15	.	TRBV6-1	CASSEVDRPNTEAFF	TGTGCCAGCAGTGAAGTCGACAGACCTAACACTGAAGCTTTCTTT
TRBJ1-1	.	15	.	TRBV7-3	CASSLSGGMNTEAFF	TGTGCCAGCAGCTTAAGTGGAGGGATGAACACTGAAGCTTTCTTT
TRBJ1-2	.	14	.	TRBV3-1/TRBV3-2	CASSHQDRNYGYTF	TGTGCCAGCAGCCACCAAGACAGAAACTATGGCTACACCTTC
TRBJ2-7	few	15	TRBD2	TRBV2	CASDGMTSGSYEQYF	TGTGCCAGCGACGGAATGACTAGCGGATCCTACGAGCAGTACTTC
TRBJ2-2	.	18	.	TRBV5-1	CASSLKIVGAANTGELFF	TGCGCCAGCAGCTTGAAAATCGTTGGGGCGGCGAACACCGGGGAGCTGTTTTTT
TRBJ1-5	once	15	.	TRBV7-2	CASSLGRSIAQPQHF	TGTGCCAGCAGCTTAGGTCGTTCTATCGCTCAGCCCCAGCATTTT
TRBJ1-1	.	16	.	TRBV19	CASSIDWGSANTEAFF	TGTGCCAGTAGTATAGATTGGGGCAGTGCTAACACTGAAGCTTTCTTT
TRBJ2-3	.	18	.	TRBV14	CASSQGIEKQAYTDTQYF	TGTGCCAGCAGCCAAGGTATTGAGAAACAGGCATACACAGATACGCAGTATTTT
TRBJ1-1	few	13	.	TRBV9	CASNPGGNTEAFF	TGTGCCAGCAATCCGGGGGGGAACACTGAAGCTTTCTTT
TRBJ1-1	few	13	.	TRBV7-2	CASSLEARREAFF	TGTGCCAGCAGCTTAGAGGCCCGCAGGGAAGCTTTCTTT
TRBJ1-6	.	14	.	TRBV6-5	CASSYRQENSPLHF	TGTGCCAGCAGTTATAGACAGGAGAATTCACCCCTCCACTTT
TRBJ2-7	.	16	TRBD1	TRBV4-1	CASSQDWGQGAYEQYF	TGCGCCAGCAGCCAAGACTGGGGACAGGGGGCCTACGAGCAGTACTTC
TRBJ1-1	few	14	.	TRBV5-4	CASSPKGFLTEAFF	TGTGCCAGCAGCCCCAAGGGGTTCTTGACTGAAGCTTTCTTT
TRBJ1-4	few	16	.	TRBV7-8	CASSLKPGHPNEKLFF	TGTGCCAGCAGTTTAAAGCCGGGACACCCCAACGAAAAACTGTTTTTT
TRBJ2-1	.	13	TRBD2	TRBV30	CAWSIAGGGEQFF	TGTGCCTGGAGTATAGCGGGAGGGGGTGAGCAGTTCTTC
TRBJ1-6	.	14	.	TRBV5-5	CASSFSGGNSPLHF	TGTGCCAGCAGCTTTAGCGGGGGAAATTCACCCCTCCACTTT
TRBJ1-6	.	16	.	TRBV2	CASTRIPPSPNSPLHF	TGTGCCAGCACGAGGATCCCCCCTAGCCCTAATTCACCCCTCCACTTT
TRBJ2-1	.	15	TRBD2	TRBV3-1/TRBV3-2	CASSGAGLSYNEQFF	TGTGCCAGCTCAGGAGCGGGGCTATCCTACAATGAGCAGTTCTTC
TRBJ2-2	.	17	TRBD2	TRBV30	CAWSDPGGGADTGELFF	TGTGCCTGGAGTGACCCTGGCGGGGGGGCAGACACCGGGGAGCTGTTTTTT
TRBJ1-5	.	15	TRBD1	TRBV28	CASSVRDRGNQPQHF	TGTGCCAGCAGTGTCCGGGACAGGGGAAATCAGCCCCAGCATTTT
TRBJ1-1	once	14	.	TRBV7-2	CASSLGRLSTEAFF	TGTGCCAGCAGCTTGGGGCGGCTGAGTACTGAAGCTTTCTTT
TRBJ2-6	.	14	TRBD1	TRBV29-1	CSVGQGSGANVLTF	TGCAGCGTAGGACAGGGCTCTGGGGCCAACGTCCTGACTTTC
TRBJ1-4	.	16	.	TRBV7-6	CASSLDVEGVGEKLFF	TGTGCCAGCAGCTTGGATGTGGAGGGCGTGGGGGAAAAACTGTTTTTT
TRBJ2-7	few	13	.	TRBV6-5	CATLPRTAYEQYF	TGTGCCACCCTACCAAGGACAGCCTACGAGCAGTACTTC
TRBJ1-2	.	14	.	TRBV19	CASSIQGIGYGYTF	TGTGCCAGTAGTATACAGGGCATTGGCTATGGCTACACCTTC
TRBJ2-1	.	18	TRBD2	TRBV6-2/TRBV6-3	CASSYSSRAGRSNNEQFF	TGTGCCAGCAGTTACTCGAGTCGAGCGGGGAGGAGTAACAATGAGCAGTTCTTC
TRBJ1-1	.	18	TRBD1	TRBV7-2	CASSLVGQGVLGNTEAFF	TGTGCCAGCAGCTTAGTTGGACAGGGGGTTCTTGGGAACACTGAAGCTTTCTTT
TRBJ2-7	.	14	TRBD2	TRBV27	CASSLGRAGYEQYF	TGTGCCAGCAGTCTCGGGAGGGCCGGGTACGAGCAGTACTTC
TRBJ1-2	.	15	.	TRBV4-1	CASSQDSTGFLGYTF	TGCGCCAGCAGCCAAGACAGCACAGGGTTTCTTGGCTACACCTTC
TRBJ1-6	few	15	TRBD1	TRBV6-5	CASSSLGDRGSPLHF	TGTGCCAGCAGCTCCCTCGGAGACAGGGGGTCACCCCTCCACTTT
TRBJ1-2	.	13	.	TRBV21-1	CASTPGTDGGYTF	TGTGCCAGCACCCCGGGGACAGACGGTGGCTACACCTTC
TRBJ1-1	.	14	TRBD1	TRBV6-2/TRBV6-3	CASSLTGSRTEAFF	TGTGCCAGCAGTCTGACAGGGTCGCGCACTGAAGCTTTCTTT
TRBJ2-2	.	15	TRBD1	TRBV27	CATATRQGRTGELFF	TGTGCCACCGCGACAAGACAGGGGAGGACCGGGGAGCTGTTTTTT